This T cell receptor (beta chain) was found in a study of T cell changes during pregnancy in multiple sclerosis. Clones were sequenced by immunoSEQ multiplex PCR, and TCRdb holds only the in-frame ones, with some missing. Of tens of thousands of clones listed, approximately 87% are singletons. The CDR3 spans 17 residues. Per the germline V gene, CDR1 is SGHAT and CDR2 is FQNNGV. Trimming took 2 bases from V and 0 from J, leaving 15 bases between them. The TCR sequence derives from a female donor with multiple sclerosis, enrolled in a pregnancy study. The V call is TRBV11-2, the J call TRBJ2-3, with D maybe TRBD1 (6 bases). The sequencing here drew on CD8+ T cells from peripheral blood mononuclear cells, taken before pregnancy. This CDR3 is CASSLSPTGPSTDTQYF. The CDR3 bases are TGTGCCAGCAGCTTATCCCCGACAGGTCCTAGCACAGATACGCAGTATTTT.